A single sample is the source of the 15 T cell receptor beta chains below, sequenced in a study of tumor and adjacent non-tumor tissue in lung cancer. A modified ARM-PCR protocol with three rounds of nested PCR amplified TCRbeta. TCRdb used MiXCR to reprocess the multiplex PCR reads, holding one entry per CDR3 protein. The table has some 93,000 distinct CDR3 sequences, approximately 65% seen once. RNA was extracted from bulk tissue without any cell sorting. Sequencing was carried out using lung tumor tissue. The receptor source for this set is a man between 60 and 75 years old with non-small cell lung cancer.

This clonotype has ten or more counts. Just one base apart from a much larger clone, this may be a read error. V is TRBV6-6 and J is TRBJ2-1; TRBD2 matches 11 bases. CDR3 length: 16 amino acids. V gave up 11 bases and J gave up 0 bases; unmatched junction bases: 9. The germline V gene has CDR1 MNHNY and CDR2 SVGAGI (reference sequence). CDR3 loop: CAGKASGRSSYNEQFF. CDR3 nucleotide sequence: TGTGCCGGCAAGGCTAGCGGGAGGTCCTCCTACAATGAGCAGTTCTTC.

Of note for this clonotype: A read error may explain this, as a much larger clone is one base away. J is TRBJ2-3 and V is TRBV20-1; no clear D gene. Germline V CDR1 and CDR2: DFQATT, SNEGSKA (reference sequence). The CDR3 has 12 amino acids. The CDR3 DNA sequence: TGCAATGCTAGAGATCCGCCAGATACGCAGTATTTT. This codes for CNARDPPDTQYF.

On this clonotype: A much larger clonotype is one base distant, so this may be a read error. The rearrangement joins TRBV28 to TRBJ2-1; TRBD2 is a possible D gene (6 bases). This CDR3 has 14 amino acids. Looked up from germline, CDR1 is MDHEN and CDR2 is SYDVKM. The CDR3 sequence: CDSRPPGGTYEQFF. The CDR3 coding sequence is TGTGACAGCAGACCCCCTGGCGGGACCTATGAGCAGTTCTTC.

Details on this clonotype: It is likely a read error, because the conserved phenylalanine at the end of the CDR3 is missing. Because the CDR3's place on the DNA is in doubt, the DNA is left out and the CDR3 is given as listed by TCRdb. This chain uses TRBV11-3 with TRBJ2-1; the table's D gene call, TRBD2, was not cross checked with the DNA. CDR1 and CDR2 from the germline V gene are SGHNT and YENEEA. The CDR3 totals 15 residues, both ends included. The CDR3 loop reads CASSHGTSVSHEQFS.

J is TRBJ1-1 and V is TRBV6-1; D possibly corresponds to TRBD1 (6 bases). Germline assignment: CDR1 MNHNS and CDR2 SASEGT. Trimming shortened V by 6 bases and J by 3 bases, and 11 bases separated the two germline ends. The CDR3 totals 13 residues. The CDR3 bases are TGTGCCAGCAGCAAGGGACAAGACACTGAAGCTTTCTTT. The encoded protein is CASSKGQDTEAFF.

Concerning this clonotype: At one of its ends the junction is not consistent with the germline gene, which may arise from a read error. This rearrangement joins TRBV11-3 to TRBJ2-5; a weak D match, TRBD2 (7 bases). Germline values: CDR1 SGHNT, CDR2 YENEEA. CDR3 length equals 15 residues. CDR3 residues: CASNLGGGKHEIQYF. The CDR3 DNA is TGTGCCAGCAACTTAGGGGGGGGGAAACATGAGATCCAGTACTTC. The full variable domain, rest sourced from reference TRBV11-3 and TRBJ2-5, is EAGVVQSPRYKIIEKKQPVAFWCNPISGHNTLYWYLQNLGQGPELLIRYENEEAVDDSQLPKDRFSAERLKGVDSTLKIQPAELGDSAVYLCASNLGGGKHEIQYFGPGTRLLVL.

This clonotype was observed many times. The DNA for the CDR3 is TGTGCCAGCAGTTGGGCGGGGCCCTTCGGTGAAAAACTGTTTTTT. This gives the protein CASSWAGPFGEKLFF. This rearrangement joins TRBV28 to TRBJ1-4, with D possibly matching TRBD1 (5 bases). Germline loops: CDR1 MDHEN, CDR2 SYDVKM. The CDR3 is 15 amino acids. V gave up 4 bases and J gave up 7 bases, with 16 bases separating them.

To note about this clonotype: At one of its ends the junction is not consistent with the germline gene, which may arise from a read error. Written as DNA, the CDR3 is TGTGCCAGCGGCAAGGACAGGGTTCTCACCGGGGAGTTGTTTTTT. Translated, it gives CASGKDRVLTGELFF. The chain combines TRBV11-3 with TRBJ2-2; the match to TRBD1 covers 8 bases. This CDR3 has 15 residues. Per germline, CDR1 SGHNT and CDR2 YENEEA.

With regard to this clonotype: A much more abundant neighbour one base away suggests this may be a read error. The chain is built from TRBV20-1 and TRBJ2-1; 8 bases agree with TRBD2. Germline assignment: CDR1 DFQATT and CDR2 SNEGSKA (reference sequence). This CDR3 has 12 amino acids. The CDR3 DNA follows: TGCAGTGCCCAGCGGGAGAGCGATGAGCAGTTATTC. It translates to CSAQRESDEQLF.

In the case of this clonotype: A junction boundary mismatches the germline segment, possibly from a read error. V and J are TRBV4-2 and TRBJ2-6; D may match TRBD1 or TRBD2 (5 bases each). The length of the CDR3 is 16 residues. Germline-derived CDR1 and CDR2 are LGHNA and YNFKEQ. CDR3: CASSQLRGLGANVLSF. The CDR3 DNA reads as TGTGCCAGCAGCCAGTTGAGGGGCCTTGGGGCCAACGTCCTGAGTTTC.

This clonotype was counted ten times or more. The chain joins TRBV4-1 to TRBJ1-5; maybe TRBD1 (5 bases). The CDR3 is made up of 16 amino acids. V lost 4 bases, J lost 4 bases, and 17 bases lay in between. CDR1 and CDR2 from the germline V gene are MGHRA and YSYEKL. CDR3 loop: CASSPQSGGSNQPQHF. CDR3 coding DNA: TGCGCCAGCAGCCCCCAATCCGGGGGGTCAAATCAGCCCCAGCATTTT.

On this clonotype: The conserved closing phenylalanine or tryptophan is absent in this CDR3, likely reflecting a read error. The DNA is left out, because the CDR3 cannot be placed on it with certainty; the CDR3 is given as TCRdb lists it. The rearrangement joins TRBV11-2 to TRBJ2-5; the table's D call, TRBD2, has no DNA check behind it. The CDR3 contains 16 residues when both ends are counted. Germline V gene lookup returns CDR1 SGHAT and CDR2 FQNNGV. Here the CDR3 reads CASSKGTSRSQETQNS.

This clonotype has a count of ten or more. This CDR3 reads CASSLTTNTEAFF. In nucleotides, the CDR3 is TGTGCCAGCAGTCTGACAACGAACACTGAAGCTTTCTTT. V and J are TRBV6-1 and TRBJ1-1; no reliable D call. V was shortened by 5 bases and J by 1 base, with 8 bases between the two germline ends. The germline gives CDR1 MNHNS, CDR2 SASEGT. This CDR3 contains 13 residues.

This clonotype was seen repeatedly, ten times or more. The chain joins TRBV20-1 to TRBJ1-2; D is undetermined. Per germline, CDR1 DFQATT and CDR2 SNEGSKA (reference sequence). There are 9 residues in the CDR3. V was clipped by 6 bases and J by 8 bases, with 7 bases between them. The DNA of the CDR3 is TGCAGTGCCGGCCAGGGCTACACCTTC. It encodes CSAGQGYTF.

Comment on this clonotype: One end of the junction varies from germline; a read error may be responsible. This rearrangement joins TRBV6-1 to TRBJ2-3, with TRBD2 matching over 10 bases. Germline CDR1 reads MNHNS; CDR2 reads SASEGT. The CDR3 has 16 residues. The chain's CDR3 is CASSEELAGHADTQYF. CDR3 nucleotides: TGTGCAAGCAGTGAAGAACTAGCGGGACACGCAGATACGCAGTATTTT.